Each of the 30 T cell receptor beta chains below was sequenced from the same sample in a study of cytomegalovirus exposure and HLA in healthy donors (dated by TCRdb to about 2017). Library prep was done by the immunoSEQ multiplex PCR assay. For the multiplex PCR, a mixture combining 60 forward primers for TCR Vbeta segments and 13 reverse primers for TCR Jbeta segments was used. The table comes from immuneACCESS by way of TCRdb, which keeps in-frame sequences with V and J called. Part of the clones is missing from these tables; in studies checked, under half for an unresolved V gene and the rest for unknown reasons. The sample data list just under 250,000 clones, and about 80% of these were observed just once. The ten largest account for around 5.7% of the sample. The specimen sequenced was PBMCs. Receptor source: a woman aged 40 to 50 in good health and CMV-seropositive.

This clone was detected only a few times. This chain joins TRBV2 and TRBJ1-1; TRBD1 might be the D (5 bases). V was cut by 6 bases and J by 4 bases, with 15 bases left in between. The CDR3 has 14 amino acids. Germline V gene data show CDR1 as SNHLY and CDR2 as FYNNEI. The CDR3, as DNA: TGTGCCAGCAGAACCGACAGTAGGGGCACTGAAGCTTTCTTT. Protein: CASRTDSRGTEAFF.

This chain links TRBV14 with TRBJ1-4; 9 bases align to TRBD1. Trimming at V came to 5 bases and at J to 8 bases, leaving 6 bases not matched to a gene. There are 14 residues in the CDR3. Germline CDR1 and CDR2: SGHDN and FVKESK. CDR3 DNA: TGTGCCAGCAGCGCCACAGGGGGCCGAGAAAAACTGTTTTTT. Translating it yields CASSATGGREKLFF.

This clone has only one observation. V is TRBV29-1 and J is TRBJ2-5; 7 bases align to TRBD2. The junction had 10 bases not matched to a gene; V was cut back by 2 bases and J by 4 bases. CDR3 size: 15 residues. The germline V gene encodes CDR1 SQVTM and CDR2 ANQGSEA. This CDR3 is CSVETEPSGGETQYF. CDR3 coding DNA: TGCAGCGTTGAAACCGAGCCATCGGGGGGAGAGACCCAGTACTTC. Complete variable domain (other parts from reference TRBV29-1 and TRBJ2-5): SAVISQKPSRDICQRGTSLTIQCQVDSQVTMMFWYRQQPGQSLTLIATANQGSEATYESGFVIDKFPISRPNLTFSTLTVSNMSPEDSSIYLCSVETEPSGGETQYFGPGTRLLVL.

A few counts support this clone. V gene TRBV5-4 combines with J gene TRBJ1-2; 7 bases align to TRBD1. The CDR3 covers 14 residues. CDR1 and CDR2 from the germline V gene are SGHNT and YYREEE (reference sequence). Trimming at V came to 7 bases and at J to 1 base, leaving 7 bases not matched to a gene. The CDR3 region has the DNA TGTGCCAGCGGGAAGGGGGCCCTTAACTATGGCTACACCTTC. It encodes CASGKGALNYGYTF.

The table lists this clone with a few counts. This sequence joins TRBV7-2 and TRBJ1-2; weak D call: TRBD1 (5 bases). The CDR3 covers 15 residues. V was pared by 4 bases and J by 5 bases, with 17 bases between. CDR1 is SGHTA and CDR2 is FQGNSA in the germline V gene. The CDR3 loop is CASSYGIDSPYGYTF. DNA for the CDR3: TGTGCCAGCAGCTATGGGATCGACAGCCCATATGGCTACACCTTC.

The V call is TRBV11-3, the J call TRBJ1-3; no reliable D call. Germline V gene lookup returns CDR1 SGHNT and CDR2 YENEEA. V was trimmed by 5 bases and J by 1 base, leaving 15 bases between them. The CDR3 totals 16 residues. Here the CDR3 reads CASSLGFAASGNTIYF. In nucleotides, the CDR3 is TGTGCCAGCAGCCTCGGTTTCGCCGCGTCTGGAAACACCATATATTTT.

The J gene is TRBJ2-1, the V gene TRBV19, with 8 bases identical to TRBD2. Trimming removed 10 bases from V and 10 bases from J; junction bases left unmatched: 21. This CDR3 spans 16 amino acids. Germline loops: CDR1 LNHDA, CDR2 SQIVND (reference sequence). The CDR3 region has the DNA TGTGCCACCAAAGGGGGAACTAGCGGAGAACCCTGGGAGCAGTTCTTC. Translation gives CATKGGTSGEPWEQFF.

The genes are TRBV9 and TRBJ1-2, with D possibly TRBD1 on 5 matching bases. This CDR3 spans 12 amino acids. The V and J ends lost 4 bases and 7 bases respectively, with 11 bases between them. CDR1 SGDLS and CDR2 YYNGEE come from the germline V gene. CDR3 loop: CASSKLGGGYTF. The CDR3 coding sequence is TGTGCCAGCAGCAAACTCGGGGGTGGCTACACCTTC.

The chain joins TRBV6-6 to TRBJ2-7; 7 nucleotides line up with TRBD1. V was clipped by 10 bases and J by 5 bases; unmatched bases: 17. Germline CDR1 and CDR2: MNHNY and SVGAGI (reference sequence). CDR3 length: 15 residues. CDR3 DNA: TGTGCCACCCAGAGGGGGCCCTCGGCTTCCCACGAGCAGTACTTC. It specifies CATQRGPSASHEQYF.

This clone occurred once. The chain has TRBV19 and TRBJ2-5, with D tentatively TRBD1 (5 bases). CDR3 length equals 13 residues. The germline V gene has CDR1 LNHDA and CDR2 SQIVND (reference sequence). V shed 5 bases and J shed 4 bases, with 11 bases lying between them. The DNA of the CDR3 is TGTGCCAGTAGTTTCAGGGCGACAGAGACCCAGTACTTC. Its translation is CASSFRATETQYF.

The chain is built from TRBV6-5 and TRBJ2-3, with TRBD2 matching 7 bases. The V gene's germline CDR1 is MNHEY and CDR2 SVGAGI. The CDR3 contains 15 residues. With 3 bases clipped from V and 2 bases from J, the junction kept 5 bases outside the gene matches. DNA for the CDR3: TGTGCCAGCAGTTATGGTGGGGGGGACACAGATACGCAGTATTTT. Encoded protein: CASSYGGGDTDTQYF.

The gene calls are TRBV7-2 and TRBJ2-5; TRBD1 aligns across 7 bases. The CDR3 totals 11 residues. The germline gives CDR1 SGHTA, CDR2 FQGNSA. V was clipped by 4 bases and J by 9 bases; unmatched bases: 2. In DNA, the CDR3 is TGTGCCAGCAGCTACGACAGGGCCCAGTACTTC. Protein: CASSYDRAQYF.

The CDR3 DNA is TGCGCCAGCTACGGGACTTCCACTCCCTACGAGCAGTACTTC. It codes for CASYGTSTPYEQYF. The V gene is TRBV10-1, the J gene TRBJ2-7; D possibly corresponds to TRBD2 (6 bases). This CDR3 comprises 14 residues. V lost 8 bases to trimming and J lost 2 bases, with 16 bases between them. Per germline, CDR1 WNHNN and CDR2 SYGVQD (reference sequence).

This clone was counted between two and nine times. The chain combines TRBV7-2 with TRBJ2-7; 10 nucleotides line up with TRBD1. V dropped 5 bases and J dropped 5; count of bases not matched to a gene: 9. This CDR3 has 15 residues. Germline-derived CDR1 and CDR2 are SGHTA and FQGNSA. Written as DNA, the CDR3 is TGTGCCAGCAGCCTCTCTGGGACAGGGGTCCACGAGCAGTACTTC. This gives the protein CASSLSGTGVHEQYF.

The chain links TRBV6-5 to TRBJ1-2; 7 bases match TRBD1. The trim removed 0 bases at V and 5 bases at J, leaving 6 bases unmatched. From germline, CDR1 is MNHEY and CDR2 SVGAGI. This CDR3 spans 15 amino acids. CDR3 in DNA: TGTGCCAGCAGTTACTCGACAGGGAGTTCGTATGGCTACACCTTC. Translated, it gives CASSYSTGSSYGYTF.

The gene calls are TRBV18 and TRBJ2-3; 9 nucleotides agree with TRBD1. This CDR3 region has 15 residues. Trimming took 2 bases from V and 3 from J; bases not matched to a gene: 3. Germline CDR1 is KGHSH and CDR2 is LQKENI. The CDR3 DNA reads as TGTGCCAGCTCACCAAACAGGGGGCGGACAGATACGCAGTATTTT. Translated: CASSPNRGRTDTQYF.

In its sample, this clone was seen a few times. The V gene is TRBV2, the J gene TRBJ2-2; TRBD1 is a possible D gene (5 bases). The CDR3 runs 14 residues. Germline lookup yields CDR1 SNHLY and CDR2 FYNNEI. Trimming cost V 6 bases and J 8 bases, with 16 bases left between them. As DNA, the CDR3 is TGTGCCAGCAGCCTTTCAGGGTCTCTAGGGGAGCTGTTTTTT. The encoded protein is CASSLSGSLGELFF.

Only one count was recorded for this clone. In DNA, the CDR3 is TGTGCCTGGAGGGAGGGTGATTCACCCCTCCACTTT. Translated: CAWREGDSPLHF. This rearrangement joins TRBV30 to TRBJ1-6; D ambiguous. V lost 3 bases, J lost 8 bases, and 8 bases lay in between. Germline CDR1 GTSNPN, CDR2 SVGIG (reference sequence). The CDR3 covers 12 residues.

The chain carries TRBV11-2 and TRBJ2-2, with TRBD2 identical over 10 bases. V lost 9 bases, J lost 6 bases, and 4 bases stayed unmatched. The CDR3 runs 13 residues. CDR1 and CDR2 from the germline V gene are SGHAT and FQNNGV. Here the CDR3 DNA reads TGTGCCAGTAGCGGGACTAGCGCCGGGGAGCTGTTTTTT. Protein: CASSGTSAGELFF. Full variable domain (outside the CDR3, taken from reference TRBV11-2 and TRBJ2-2): EAGVAQSPRYKIIEKRQSVAFWCNPISGHATLYWYQQILGQGPKLLIQFQNNGVVDDSQLPKDRFSAERLKGVDSTLKIQPAKLEDSAVYLCASSGTSAGELFFGEGSRLTVL.

The rearrangement joins TRBV27 to TRBJ2-5; 10 bases map to TRBD2. V gave up 6 bases and J gave up 3 bases; unmatched junction bases: 13. There are 17 residues in the CDR3. Per germline, CDR1 MNHEY and CDR2 SMNVEV (reference sequence). The CDR3 bases are TGTGCCAGCAGCAAAAATCCTAGCGGGGGACTTAAAGAGACCCAGTACTTC. Protein product: CASSKNPSGGLKETQYF.

V usage is TRBV5-1 and J usage is TRBJ2-3, with TRBD2 matching over 7 bases. Germline CDR1 reads SGHRS; CDR2 reads YFSETQ. The ends lost 2 bases at V and 1 base at J; junction bases unmatched: 1. The length of the CDR3 is 14 residues. CDR3 nucleotide sequence: TGCGCCAGCAGCTTAAGCGGGGGCACAGATACGCAGTATTTT. Its translation: CASSLSGGTDTQYF.

The chain links TRBV28 to TRBJ1-5, with D hard to call. Germline CDR1 is MDHEN and CDR2 is SYDVKM. The CDR3 runs to 15 residues. V lost 2 bases to trimming and J lost 0 bases, with 8 bases between them. The CDR3 coding sequence is TGTGCCAGCAGTTTACCGGGATCTAGCAATCAGCCCCAGCATTTT. Translated, it gives CASSLPGSSNQPQHF.

This rearrangement joins TRBV11-2 to TRBJ2-2; 10 nucleotides line up with TRBD2. With 5 bases clipped from V and 7 bases from J, the junction kept 16 bases outside the gene matches. The CDR3 spans 18 residues. Germline assignment: CDR1 SGHAT and CDR2 FQNNGV. The CDR3 sequence: CASSLKFLAGESGGELFF. The CDR3 DNA reads as TGTGCCAGCAGCCTCAAGTTCCTAGCGGGAGAAAGTGGCGGGGAGCTGTTTTTT.

V and J are TRBV4-3 and TRBJ1-1; TRBD1 might be the D (6 bases). Germline-derived CDR1 and CDR2 are LGHNA and YSLEER. V lost 3 bases, J lost 4 bases, and 12 bases lay in between. There are 14 residues in the CDR3. The CDR3 sequence is CASSQQFRGTEAFF. CDR3 DNA sequence: TGCGCCAGCAGCCAGCAGTTCAGGGGCACTGAAGCTTTCTTT.

The rearrangement joins TRBV19 to TRBJ1-2, with D possibly matching TRBD1 (5 bases). Germline CDR1 is LNHDA and CDR2 is SQIVND (reference sequence). Trimming took 7 bases from V and 5 from J, leaving 14 bases between them. The length of the CDR3 is 13 residues. The CDR3 nucleotides are TGTGCCAGTATCGGCAGGGTCTTTTATGGCTACACCTTC. Translated, it gives CASIGRVFYGYTF.

Concerning this clone: Sequence at one end of the junction differs from germline and may be a read error. The chain has TRBV4-1 and TRBJ2-2; 7 bases are shared with TRBD1. The CDR3 runs 17 residues. Germline V CDR1 and CDR2: MGHRA, YSYEKL. The CDR3 bases are TGCGCCAGCAGCCAGGGTCGACAGGGCCGCGACACCGGGGAGCCGTTTTTT. Its protein product is CASSQGRQGRDTGEPFF.

The sample holds a few counts of this clone. CDR3 coding DNA: TGTGCCATCAGTGTTGACAGGGATAACACTGAAGCTTTCTTT. Residues: CAISVDRDNTEAFF. The genes are TRBV10-3 and TRBJ1-1, with 7 bases lining up with TRBD1. The CDR3 sequence is 14 residues long. V lost 4 bases to trimming and J lost 2 bases; unmatched junction nucleotides: 4. Per the germline V gene, CDR1 is ENHRY and CDR2 is SYGVKD.

This chain uses TRBV4-1 with TRBJ1-4, with a weak D call TRBD1 (5 bases). The length of the CDR3 is 15 residues. Trimming cost V 1 base and J 5 bases, with 11 bases left between them. Germline V gene sequence: CDR1 MGHRA, CDR2 YSYEKL. DNA for the CDR3: TGCGCCAGCAGCCAAGGTACAGGTACAAATGAAAAACTGTTTTTT. Residues: CASSQGTGTNEKLFF.

The J gene is TRBJ2-1, the V gene TRBV10-1; 7 nucleotides match TRBD1. The CDR3 loop spans 13 amino acids. V lost 3 bases and J lost 7; bases outside the gene matches: 3. The germline V gene has CDR1 WNHNN and CDR2 SYGVQD (reference sequence). The CDR3 sequence is CASSDGRGNEQFF. CDR3 coding DNA: TGCGCCAGCAGTGATGGCAGGGGGAATGAGCAGTTCTTC.

V and J are TRBV19 and TRBJ1-1; a weak D match, TRBD1 (5 bases). Germline CDR1 and CDR2: LNHDA and SQIVND (reference sequence). The V end lost 1 base, the J end lost 0 bases, and 9 bases lay between the germline ends. The CDR3 has 15 residues. DNA for the CDR3: TGTGCCAGTAGTATAGTTGGGGGGGTGAACACTGAAGCTTTCTTT. Amino acid sequence: CASSIVGGVNTEAFF.